This T cell receptor beta chain was recovered during a study of glioma-infiltrating T cells after dendritic cell vaccination. About the research overall: Autologous tumor lysate was loaded overnight onto monocyte-derived dendritic cells grown 7 to 8 days with IL-4 and GM-CSF.

Only patients with spare fresh-frozen tumor and over two years of follow-up were included. No glioblastoma patient carried an isocitrate dehydrogenase mutation. Clones were sequenced by immunoSEQ multiplex PCR, and TCRdb holds only the in-frame ones, with some missing. The profile shows about 87,000 clones, approximately 90% of them singletons. The germline V and J ends were trimmed by 10 bases and 3 bases, with 13 bases remaining between them. Germline values: CDR1 MNHNY, CDR2 SVGAGI (reference sequence). The CDR3 loop spans 13 amino acids. The sequence derives from a human donor with glioblastoma. The gene calls are TRBV6-6 and TRBJ2-1; D call uncertain. The input for sequencing was blood, taken before dendritic cell vaccination. The CDR3 here is CATDGGNYNEQFF. In DNA form, the CDR3 reads TGTGCCACAGACGGCGGAAACTACAATGAGCAGTTCTTC.